The T cell receptor (beta chain) described here comes from a study of breast tumors, draining lymph nodes, adjacent tissues. Points from the study as a whole: Findings are consistent with lymph node origin and intratumoral expansion of most tumor T cells. Tumor TCR diversity was below lymph nodes but above nontumor tissue. Luminal-like breast cancer showed significantly higher tumor–nontumor repertoire similarity than basal-like. That most tumor T cells come from lymph nodes remained unproven.

The CDR3 covers 13 residues. The germline V gene encodes CDR1 SEHNR and CDR2 FQNEAQ (reference sequence). V gave up 8 bases and J gave up 4 bases; unmatched junction bases: 8. The lymph nodes were axillary draining lymph nodes from breast cancer patients. This clonotype was found many times. The antigen remains unidentified. TCRdb analysed the multiplex PCR reads with MiXCR anew, one entry per CDR3 protein. Of approximately 180,000 distinct CDR3 sequences in the sample, about 30% were seen once. The J gene is TRBJ2-7, the V gene TRBV7-9; 7 bases agree with TRBD1. The sequenced sample was axillary lymph node tissue. This TCR was sampled from a female donor with breast cancer. Some clones in this sample may be carry-over from other donors' samples. The DNA of the CDR3 is TGTGCCAGCGGCCGACAGGGATGGTACGAGCAGTACTTC. Translating gives CASGRQGWYEQYF. The whole variable domain, filled in from reference TRBV7-9 and TRBJ2-7, reads DTGVSQNPRHKITKRGQNVTFRCDPISEHNRLYWYRQTLGQGPEFLTYFQNEAQLEKSRLLSDRFSAERPKGSFSTLEIQRTEQGDSAMYLCASGRQGWYEQYFGPGTRLTVT.